This T cell receptor beta chain was profiled in a study of blood T cell repertoires in COVID-19. Study at large: T cells, B-cell-depleted T cells, or PBMCs provided the cDNA or gDNA that served as material.

The data were produced by immunoSEQ multiplex PCR, yet TCRdb's version contains in-frame clones alone and is incomplete. Seen here are 150,000 to 200,000 clones, about 86% observed once, and the top ten hold roughly 8%. Sequenced sample: peripheral blood. This clonotype was sampled from a man aged 55 to 70 with acute or convalescent COVID-19.

In nucleotides, the CDR3 is TGTGCCAGCAGCTTAGACCCAGGGACTGAAGCTTTCTTT. The encoded protein is CASSLDPGTEAFF. The V gene is TRBV11-2, the J gene TRBJ1-1; possibly TRBD1 for D (5 bases). The germline V and J ends were trimmed by 0 bases and 5 bases, with 7 bases remaining between them. There are 13 residues in the CDR3. Germline loops: CDR1 SGHAT, CDR2 FQNNGV.